The 26 T cell receptor beta chains listed next were all sequenced from one sample in a study of early T cells in non-severe SARS-CoV-2 infection. One entry per CDR3 protein results from TCRdb running MiXCR on the 5' RACE reads. The repertoire consists of 75,000 to 90,000 distinct CDR3 sequences, with 5.5% to 7.5% occurring once and the leading ten covering roughly 8%. Sample: whole blood. Receptors originate from an adult who was a healthcare worker with PCR-confirmed SARS-CoV-2 infection or an uninfected control (not recorded which).

This clonotype was picked up many times. This chain connects TRBV20-1 to TRBJ2-5, with 8 positions matching TRBD2. The germline CDR1 and CDR2 sequences are DFQATT and SNEGSKA (reference sequence). The CDR3 is 15 residues long. V lost 2 bases and J lost 0; bases outside the gene matches: 5. CDR3 in DNA: TGCAGTGCTAGATCGAGCGGGAGTCACCAAGAGACCCAGTACTTC. Amino acids: CSARSSGSHQETQYF.

This clonotype occurred a few times. The chain has TRBV7-8 and TRBJ2-5; the match to TRBD1 covers 7 bases. Germline V gives CDR1 SGHVS, CDR2 FQNEAQ. This CDR3 is 16 amino acids long. After removal of 7 bases from V and 0 bases from J, the junction contained 11 bases not matched to a gene. CDR3 protein: CASTWTGSRYQETQYF. Here the CDR3 DNA reads TGTGCCAGCACGTGGACAGGCTCTCGGTACCAAGAGACCCAGTACTTC.

This clonotype occurred a few times. The chain has TRBV20-1 and TRBJ2-5, with D perhaps TRBD2 (5 bases). With 6 bases removed from V and 4 bases from J, the gap between germline ends came to 12 bases. This CDR3 has 12 residues. Looked up from germline, CDR1 is DFQATT and CDR2 is SNEGSKA (reference sequence). CDR3 DNA sequence: TGCAGTGCCAACGGGATTCTAGAGACCCAGTACTTC. Protein: CSANGILETQYF.

In its sample, this clonotype was seen many times. The chain carries TRBV12-5 and TRBJ1-1, with 8 nucleotides matching TRBD1. The germline gives CDR1 LGHNT, CDR2 FRNRAP. There are 13 residues in the CDR3. The junction had 10 bases not matched to a gene; V was cut back by 7 bases and J by 9 bases. Here the CDR3 reads CASAESGTGQAFF. DNA for the CDR3: TGTGCTAGTGCCGAATCCGGGACAGGCCAAGCTTTCTTT.

At least ten counts were recorded for this clonotype. V is TRBV7-6 and J is TRBJ2-3; D not certain. Germline assignment: CDR1 SGHVS and CDR2 FNYEAQ. Between the trimmed V and J ends, which lost 1 base and 2 bases, there was a span of 4 bases. The CDR3 loop spans 13 amino acids. DNA of the CDR3: TGTGCCAGCAGCTTAGAGCTCACAGATACGCAGTATTTT. It specifies CASSLELTDTQYF.

This clonotype showed up just a few times. V is TRBV29-1 and J is TRBJ2-2; 9 bases match TRBD2. Trimming at V came to 7 bases and at J to 4 bases, leaving 1 base not matched to a gene. Germline V gene lookup returns CDR1 SQVTM and CDR2 ANQGSEA. The CDR3 sequence is 12 residues long. CDR3 loop: CSATSGTGELFF. As DNA, the CDR3 is TGCAGCGCGACTAGCGGCACCGGGGAGCTGTTTTTT.

The V and J genes are TRBV6-1 and TRBJ1-1, with TRBD1 matching over 7 bases. The V segment lost 2 bases and the J segment 6 bases; nucleotides outside the gene matches: 6. The germline V gene has CDR1 MNHNS and CDR2 SASEGT. CDR3 length equals 14 residues. The CDR3 DNA sequence: TGTGCCAGCAGTGAATTCTCCGGGACAGCTGAAGCTTTCTTT. It encodes CASSEFSGTAEAFF.

This clonotype occurred many times. The chain's CDR3 is CASSAGMNTEAFF. The CDR3 nucleotides read TGTGCCAGCAGTGCTGGGATGAACACTGAAGCTTTCTTT. V is TRBV6-2 or TRBV6-3 and J is TRBJ1-1, with no clear D. V lost 5 bases and J 0 bases, leaving 7 bases between the germline ends. Germline CDR1 reads MNHEY; CDR2 reads SVGEGT. The CDR3 sequence is 13 residues long.

The table lists this clonotype with a few counts. The chain couples TRBV5-1 to TRBJ2-3, with D possibly matching TRBD1 (5 bases). The CDR3 spans 14 residues. CDR1 is SGHRS, CDR2 YFSETQ, per germline. V was shortened by 3 bases and J by 2 bases, with 10 bases between the two germline ends. The CDR3 sequence: CASSYPTDTDTQYF. The CDR3 region has the DNA TGCGCCAGCAGCTACCCGACAGACACAGATACGCAGTATTTT.

This clonotype occurred many times. Written as DNA, the CDR3 is TGTGCCAGCATATCGCCCCGCGGTTTTTCCTACTATGGCTACACCTTC. Translated: CASISPRGFSYYGYTF. The chain employs TRBV2 and TRBJ1-2; D uncertain. V was shortened by 7 bases and J by 3 bases, with 21 bases between the two germline ends. Germline CDR1 and CDR2: SNHLY and FYNNEI. This CDR3 comprises 16 residues.

This clonotype showed up many times. The genes are TRBV5-5 and TRBJ2-7, with a possible D match to TRBD1 (5 bases). The CDR3 length is 15 residues. With 5 bases removed from V and 2 bases from J, the gap between germline ends came to 17 bases. Germline-derived CDR1 and CDR2 are SGHKS and YYEKEE (reference sequence). CDR3 sequence: CASRIRPTVPYEQYF. CDR3 sequence (DNA): TGTGCCAGCAGAATAAGGCCGACAGTCCCCTACGAGCAGTACTTC.

V gene TRBV7-7 combines with J gene TRBJ2-2; D remains unclear. V was trimmed by 6 bases and J by 7 bases, leaving 9 bases between them. Germline CDR1 SSHAT, CDR2 FNYEAQ (reference sequence). The CDR3 spans 12 residues. CDR3 sequence: CASSPFGGELFF. The DNA for the CDR3 is TGTGCCAGCAGTCCATTTGGCGGGGAGCTGTTTTTT.

With regard to this clonotype: A read error may be the cause here, since a much bigger clone is one base away. V gene TRBV20-1 combines with J gene TRBJ1-2, with D tentatively TRBD1 (5 bases). Germline V gene lookup returns CDR1 DFQATT and CDR2 SNEGSKA (reference sequence). V dropped 5 bases and J dropped 4 bases, with 17 bases sitting between them. The CDR3 has 14 amino acids. CDR3 loop: CSAQDKGLGYGYTF. The DNA for the CDR3 is TGCAGTGCTCAGGACAAGGGGCTAGGCTATGGCTACACCTTC.

This clonotype appeared many times. This chain uses TRBV2 with TRBJ2-2; the match to TRBD1 covers 7 bases. J lost 5 bases, V lost 4 bases, and 10 bases had no gene match. Germline CDR1 SNHLY, CDR2 FYNNEI. The CDR3 is 16 residues long. The CDR3 here is CASSGEGALLTGELFF. CDR3 DNA: TGTGCCAGCAGTGGTGAGGGGGCCTTGTTGACCGGGGAGCTGTTTTTT.

This clonotype was seen at least ten times. V gene TRBV6-5 combines with J gene TRBJ1-5, with TRBD1 as a possible D gene (6 bases). CDR1 MNHEY and CDR2 SVGAGI come from the germline V gene. The CDR3 runs 15 residues. V was shortened by 6 bases and J by 7 bases, with 19 bases between the two germline ends. CDR3 sequence (DNA): TGTGCCAGCAGGCCGGGCGGGGGGCTCGGGCAGCCCCAGCATTTT. Protein product: CASRPGGGLGQPQHF.

This clonotype was seen a few times. The chain recombines TRBV5-6 with TRBJ2-7, with 11 bases aligning to TRBD2. V dropped 3 bases and J dropped 10; count of bases not matched to a gene: 6. The CDR3 runs to 13 residues. Germline lookup yields CDR1 SGHDT and CDR2 YYEEEE. The chain's CDR3 is CASSSGTSGKQYF. DNA for the CDR3: TGTGCCAGCAGCTCCGGGACTAGCGGTAAACAGTACTTC. Full variable domain (remainder filled in from reference TRBV5-6 and TRBJ2-7): DAGVTQSPTHLIKTRGQQVTLRCSPKSGHDTVSWYQQALGQGPQFIFQYYEEEERQRGNFPDRFSGHQFPNYSSELNVNALLLGDSALYLCASSSGTSGKQYFGPGTRLTVT.

This clonotype was seen only a few times. The chain combines TRBV19 with TRBJ2-2; the D call may be TRBD1 or TRBD2 (5 bases each). The CDR3 consists of 17 residues. Trimming took 9 bases from V and 3 from J, leaving 23 bases between them. CDR1 is LNHDA, CDR2 SQIVND, per germline (reference sequence). CDR3 nucleotides: TGTGCCAGCCTCCCAGTCAGGGACGCCAAATACACCGGGGAGCTGTTTTTT. Its translation is CASLPVRDAKYTGELFF.

This clonotype was seen ten or more times. This rearrangement joins TRBV7-2 to TRBJ1-5; D is uncertain. Trimming took 2 bases from V and 0 from J, leaving 8 bases between them. Germline CDR1 SGHTA, CDR2 FQGNSA. The length of the CDR3 is 15 residues. The CDR3 protein is CASSLLRSSNQPQHF. In nucleotides, the CDR3 is TGTGCCAGCAGCTTATTACGGAGTAGCAATCAGCCCCAGCATTTT.

This clonotype was detected many times. V gene TRBV6-2 or TRBV6-3 combines with J gene TRBJ2-3, with D uncertain. V dropped 4 bases and J dropped 0 bases, with 11 bases sitting between them. Germline CDR1 is MNHEY and CDR2 is SVGEGT. The CDR3 covers 15 residues. The CDR3 loop reads CASSWTDASTDTQYF. The CDR3 coding sequence is TGTGCCAGCAGTTGGACGGACGCTAGCACAGATACGCAGTATTTT.

The chain carries TRBV7-2 and TRBJ1-2; weak D call: TRBD1 (5 bases). This CDR3 spans 16 amino acids. The V and J ends lost 5 bases and 8 bases respectively, with 24 bases between them. CDR1 and CDR2 from the germline V gene are SGHTA and FQGNSA. CDR3 region: CASSLKEFGGSIGYTF. CDR3 in DNA: TGTGCCAGCAGCCTCAAAGAGTTCGGGGGAAGCATCGGCTACACCTTC.

In this sample, this clonotype turned up many times. The J gene is TRBJ2-7, the V gene TRBV13, with 11 bases matching TRBD1. V shed 4 bases and J 5 bases; nucleotides not matched to a gene: 16. Looked up from germline, CDR1 is PRHDT and CDR2 is FYEKMQ (reference sequence). CDR3 length equals 18 residues. The CDR3 DNA is TGTGCCAGCAGCTCTTACCTAACTAGGACAGGGGGCGTCGACGAGCAGTACTTC. Its protein product is CASSSYLTRTGGVDEQYF.

The sample holds many counts of this clonotype. V usage is TRBV20-1 and J usage is TRBJ2-1; D gene uncertain. Germline CDR1 is DFQATT and CDR2 is SNEGSKA (reference sequence). The CDR3 is made up of 16 amino acids. V lost 0 bases and J lost 4, with 16 bases in between. The CDR3 reads CSARETLRSAYNEQFF. CDR3 in DNA: TGCAGTGCTAGAGAGACCCTGAGAAGTGCATACAATGAGCAGTTCTTC.

This clonotype was picked up many times. This chain joins TRBV28 and TRBJ1-6; a possible D gene is TRBD1 (5 bases). Germline loops: CDR1 MDHEN, CDR2 SYDVKM. The CDR3 sequence is 15 residues long. Trimming cost V 6 bases and J 7 bases, with 16 bases left between them. The CDR3 DNA is TGTGCCAGCAGGACAGTGCAAACATTAAATTCACCCCTCCACTTT. Protein: CASRTVQTLNSPLHF.

The table lists this clonotype with a few counts. The chain uses TRBV7-2 and TRBJ2-1; D is unclear. Germline values: CDR1 SGHTA, CDR2 FQGNSA. Trimming removed 1 base at V and 0 bases at J, with 16 bases between. The CDR3 contains 18 residues. The CDR3 nucleotides are TGTGCCAGCAGCTTAGGGCTAGTGGCCACAAGCTCCTACAATGAGCAGTTCTTC. This translates into CASSLGLVATSSYNEQFF.

To note about this clonotype: Mismatch with germline at one junction end may stem from a read error. V and J are TRBV28 and TRBJ2-3, with TRBD2 as a possible D gene (5 bases). Germline V CDR1 and CDR2: MDHEN, SYDVKM. This CDR3 comprises 15 residues. This chain's CDR3 is CASNGPGTTTDTRYF. CDR3 in DNA: TGTGCCAGCAACGGCCCGGGAACTACAACAGATACGCGGTATTTT.

Many counts were recorded for this clonotype. The V and J genes are TRBV7-6 and TRBJ2-7, with 10 bases fitting TRBD2. The CDR3 has 17 amino acids. Trimming took 1 base from V and 2 from J; bases not matched to a gene: 8. Per germline, CDR1 SGHVS and CDR2 FNYEAQ. The CDR3 nucleotides are TGTGCCAGCAGCTTAGGGACTAGCGGTTCAATGACCTACGAGCAGTACTTC. Residues: CASSLGTSGSMTYEQYF.